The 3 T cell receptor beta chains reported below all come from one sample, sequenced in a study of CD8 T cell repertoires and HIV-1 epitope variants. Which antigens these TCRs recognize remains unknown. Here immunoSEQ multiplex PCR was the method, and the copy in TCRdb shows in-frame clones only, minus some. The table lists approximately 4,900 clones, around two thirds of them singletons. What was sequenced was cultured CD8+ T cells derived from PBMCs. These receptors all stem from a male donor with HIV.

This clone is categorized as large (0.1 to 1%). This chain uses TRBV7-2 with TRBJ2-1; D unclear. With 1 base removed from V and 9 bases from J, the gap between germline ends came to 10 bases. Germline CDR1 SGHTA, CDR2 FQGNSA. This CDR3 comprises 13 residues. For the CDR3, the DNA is TGTGCCAGCAGCTTAGACGGTGCCAGTGAGCAGTTCTTC. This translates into CASSLDGASEQFF.

Here the CDR3 reads CASNLLAGDYNEQFF. For the CDR3, the DNA is TGTGCCAGCAACTTACTAGCGGGGGACTACAATGAGCAGTTCTTC. J is TRBJ2-1 and V is TRBV6-5; 11 bases map to TRBD2. V shed 7 bases and J 3 bases; nucleotides not matched to a gene: 5. The CDR3 is made up of 15 amino acids. Germline loops: CDR1 MNHEY, CDR2 SVGAGI.

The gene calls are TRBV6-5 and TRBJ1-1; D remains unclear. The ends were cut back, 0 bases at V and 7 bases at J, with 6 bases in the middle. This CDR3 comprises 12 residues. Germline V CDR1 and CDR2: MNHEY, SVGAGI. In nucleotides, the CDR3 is TGTGCCAGCAGTTACTCGGGAGGTGAAGCTTTCTTT. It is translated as CASSYSGGEAFF.